This T cell receptor (beta chain) was recorded in a study of blood T cell repertoires in COVID-19. Study-wide context: PBMCs, B-cell-depleted T cells, or T cells were the source of the cDNA or gDNA that made up the material.

Sequencing used immunoSEQ multiplex PCR; TCRdb keeps in-frame clones, though not all of them. The repertoire holds roughly 180,000 clones, around 85% seen once, with roughly 6% in the top ten. The sequence was collected from a man between 35 and 55 years old who had recovered from COVID-19. The specimen sequenced was PBMCs or T cells enriched from blood (not recorded which).

The CDR3 DNA is TGTGCCAGCAGTTTCAGGGTGCGCAATCAGCCCCAGCATTTT. Its protein product is CASSFRVRNQPQHF. The chain carries TRBV28 and TRBJ1-5, with a possible D match to TRBD1 (5 bases). CDR1 MDHEN and CDR2 SYDVKM come from the germline V gene. This CDR3 has 14 amino acids. V was cut by 3 bases and J by 2 bases, with 8 bases left in between.